This T cell receptor beta chain was captured in a study of neurological immune-mediated disorders. Study outcomes and limitations: The level of TCR clonal expansion was highest in patients with HTLV-1-associated myelopathy and lowest in multiple sclerosis, where it fell below the level seen in healthy controls.

Trimming shortened V by 3 bases and J by 10 bases, and 13 bases separated the two germline ends. The CDR3 is 14 amino acids. CDR1 SGHAT and CDR2 FQNNGV come from the germline V gene. This clonotype was found many times. Its antigen is still unknown. By 5'RACE with 10-nucleotide random UMIs, the cDNA was made. Per sequencing run, 15-18 subjects together gave over 190 million TCR-beta sequences. A single record per CDR3 protein comes from TCRdb applying MiXCR to the 5' RACE reads. The sample holds 40,000 to 60,000 distinct CDR3 sequences, around 13% seen once. Noted time point: longitudinal time-point 2. Unsorted libraries were generated from 2 million PBMCs held at -80 degrees C.

The clonotype comes from a male donor with HTLV-1-associated myelopathy (HAM/TSP). V gene TRBV11-2 combines with J gene TRBJ1-6; D ambiguous. Material for sequencing was PBMCs. CDR3 residues: CASSFGRWNSPLHF. The CDR3 nucleotides are TGTGCCAGCAGCTTTGGCAGGTGGAACTCACCCCTCCACTTT.